The 17 T cell receptor beta chains in this list originate from one sample, sequenced in a study of Ad26.COV2.S vaccination and SARS-CoV-2 variants (TCRdb year 2021). Taken with the paper, the label for treatment or condition translates to: around 19 received Ad26.COV2.S at low or high dose, single or two shots; 5 received placebo; per-sample allocation not given. For vaccine and placebo recipients, the sequenced repertoires came from samples collected on day 63 after the first injection. Library creation used the immunoSEQ multiplex PCR assay. TCRdb mirrors the immuneACCESS table, restricted to in-frame sequences. Some clones are absent from its copies; in checked studies, under half trace to an unresolved V gene, and the reason for the others is unknown. This sample has 380,000 or so clones in its table, and roughly 85% of those were observed once. In total, the top ten clones hold about 7.1% of the sample.

The sample in question was peripheral blood, obtained in a trial of Ad26.COV2.S vaccine versus placebo. The origin of the receptors is a person between 18 and 59 years old who received the Ad26.COV2.S COVID-19 vaccine or a placebo.

The gene calls are TRBV7-8 and TRBJ2-1, with TRBD2 matching 9 bases. Germline V gene sequence: CDR1 SGHVS, CDR2 FQNEAQ. The CDR3 consists of 17 residues. With 1 base clipped from V and 10 bases from J, the junction kept 14 bases outside the gene matches. This chain's CDR3 is CASSLVLGSGGLGEQFF. Here the CDR3 DNA reads TGTGCCAGCAGCTTAGTGTTGGGTAGCGGGGGCCTTGGGGAGCAGTTCTTC.

The chain recombines TRBV5-8 with TRBJ2-7; TRBD2 is a possible D gene (5 bases). Germline V lookup: CDR1 SGHTS, CDR2 YDEGEE. Trimming pared 2 bases from V and 10 bases from J, leaving 10 bases between. The CDR3 is 11 amino acids. This CDR3 is CASSLPGNQYF. CDR3 bases: TGTGCCAGCAGCTTACCCGGGAACCAGTACTTC.

V is TRBV6-5 and J is TRBJ1-2; the match to TRBD1 covers 11 bases. Germline V gives CDR1 MNHEY, CDR2 SVGAGI. V trimming: 7 bases; J trimming: 7 bases; junction bases outside the gene matches: 8. This CDR3 contains 14 residues. This chain's CDR3 is CASTSDRGLGGYTF. CDR3 sequence (DNA): TGTGCCAGCACCTCGGACAGGGGGCTCGGTGGCTACACCTTC.

The genes are TRBV3-1 (or the pseudogene TRBV3-2) and TRBJ2-5, with TRBD2 matching 10 bases. The CDR3 loop spans 15 amino acids. Germline CDR1 LGHDT, CDR2 YNNKEL (reference sequence). The trim removed 4 bases at V and 2 bases at J, leaving 4 bases unmatched. CDR3 loop: CASSLSGGRQETQYF. CDR3 bases: TGTGCCAGCAGCCTTAGCGGGGGGCGGCAAGAGACCCAGTACTTC.

The chain recombines TRBV18 with TRBJ1-2; no definite D call. Trimming removed 3 bases at V and 4 bases at J, with 12 bases between. Germline CDR1 KGHSH, CDR2 LQKENI. The CDR3 has 14 residues. The CDR3 nucleotides are TGTGCCAGCTCACCTGCACAGAGACTCTATGGCTACACCTTC. Translating it yields CASSPAQRLYGYTF.

This chain connects TRBV5-1 to TRBJ2-1; 8 nucleotides line up with TRBD2. The CDR3 has 16 amino acids. With 7 bases clipped from V and 10 bases from J, the junction kept 19 bases outside the gene matches. Germline-derived CDR1 and CDR2 are SGHRS and YFSETQ. This chain's CDR3 is CASSPNGAGGLREQFF. DNA for the CDR3: TGCGCCAGCTCACCGAACGGTGCGGGAGGCCTTCGAGAGCAGTTCTTC.

This rearrangement joins TRBV7-6 to TRBJ2-3, with TRBD2 matching 14 bases. The CDR3 extends over 16 amino acids. V trimming: 6 bases; J trimming: 3 bases; junction bases outside the gene matches: 5. CDR1 and CDR2 from the germline V gene are SGHVS and FNYEAQ. The CDR3 protein is CASRGLAGVGTDTQYF. In DNA, the CDR3 is TGTGCCAGCAGGGGACTAGCGGGAGTGGGAACAGATACGCAGTATTTT.

The rearrangement uses TRBV9 and TRBJ2-3; D not certain. The CDR3 spans 12 residues. V shed 4 bases and J shed 5 bases, with 8 bases lying between them. Per the germline V gene, CDR1 is SGDLS and CDR2 is YYNGEE. CDR3 in DNA: TGTGCCAGCAGCCAATTCCTAGATACGCAGTATTTT. This translates into CASSQFLDTQYF.

The rearrangement joins TRBV12-3 or TRBV12-4 to TRBJ2-7, with unresolved D. V was cut by 5 bases and J by 0 bases, with 8 bases left in between. CDR3 length: 13 residues. CDR3 amino acids: CASSQTLSYEQYF. Here the CDR3 DNA reads TGTGCCAGCAGTCAGACACTCTCCTACGAGCAGTACTTC.

In its sample, this clone was seen a few times. This sequence joins TRBV7-9 and TRBJ2-1; a weak D match, TRBD2 (5 bases). Germline CDR1 is SEHNR and CDR2 is FQNEAQ (reference sequence). The CDR3 totals 13 residues. V dropped 5 bases and J dropped 5 bases, with 10 bases sitting between them. CDR3 sequence reads: CASSKTNDNEQFF. The CDR3 DNA sequence: TGTGCCAGCAGCAAGACTAACGACAATGAGCAGTTCTTC.

The genes are TRBV7-3 and TRBJ1-1; tentatively, D is TRBD1 (5 bases). Germline values: CDR1 SGHTA, CDR2 FQGTGA. The CDR3 contains 15 residues. V was clipped by 5 bases and J by 1 base, with 14 bases between them. This chain's CDR3 is CASSRGTSRNTEAFF. Written as DNA, the CDR3 is TGTGCCAGCAGCCGAGGGACGTCTCGGAACACTGAAGCTTTCTTT.

V is TRBV27 and J is TRBJ2-3; D may be TRBD1 (5 bases). The CDR3 loop spans 16 amino acids. V was pared by 0 bases and J by 1 base, with 11 bases between. Looked up from germline, CDR1 is MNHEY and CDR2 is SMNVEV (reference sequence). The CDR3 DNA follows: TGTGCCAGCAGTTTATCTCCCAAAGGGGGCACAGATACGCAGTATTTT. Protein product: CASSLSPKGGTDTQYF.

The chain recombines TRBV7-2 with TRBJ1-6, with 7 bases aligning to TRBD1. The ends lost 0 bases at V and 10 bases at J; junction bases unmatched: 9. The germline CDR1 and CDR2 sequences are SGHTA and FQGNSA. This CDR3 contains 16 residues. The CDR3 DNA sequence: TGTGCCAGCAGCTTAGCAGGGGGCATTTTTAGGTCACCCCTCCACTTT. Translated, it gives CASSLAGGIFRSPLHF.

Written as DNA, the CDR3 is TGTGCCAGTAGTATGGCCCGAGATACGCAGTATTTT. This translates into CASSMARDTQYF. This chain connects TRBV19 to TRBJ2-3; D remains ambiguous. CDR3 length: 12 amino acids. The V end was cut by 3 bases, the J end by 5 bases, with 6 bases between. Germline V gene data show CDR1 as LNHDA and CDR2 as SQIVND (reference sequence).

V gene TRBV7-7 combines with J gene TRBJ1-1; D remains unclear. Germline assignment: CDR1 SSHAT and CDR2 FNYEAQ (reference sequence). V was pared by 3 bases and J by 3 bases, with 8 bases between. The CDR3 contains 13 residues. CDR3 sequence reads: CASSFREDTEAFF. Written as DNA, the CDR3 is TGTGCCAGCAGCTTCCGAGAGGACACTGAAGCTTTCTTT. The full variable domain, completed using reference TRBV7-7 and TRBJ1-1, is GAGVSQSPRYKVTKRGQDVTLRCDPISSHATLYWYQQALGQGPEFLTYFNYEAQPDKSGLPSDRFSAERPEGSISTLTIQRTEQRDSAMYRCASSFREDTEAFFGQGTRLTVV.

J is TRBJ1-2 and V is TRBV12-5; D may be TRBD1 (6 bases). The CDR3 runs 14 residues. V lost 5 bases and J 7 bases, leaving 17 bases between the germline ends. Germline V gene lookup returns CDR1 LGHNT and CDR2 FRNRAP. The CDR3 loop reads CASGGLGGRSGYTF. DNA of the CDR3: TGTGCTAGTGGTGGCCTCGGGGGGCGGAGTGGCTACACCTTC.

The V call is TRBV15, the J call TRBJ1-4; no clear D gene. The V end lost 3 bases, the J end lost 3 bases, and 11 bases lay between the germline ends. CDR1 and CDR2 (germline): LNHNV, YYDKDF (reference sequence). The CDR3 runs 15 residues. The CDR3 here is CATSSSNGANEKLFF. Here the CDR3 DNA reads TGTGCCACCAGCAGTAGTAACGGTGCTAATGAAAAACTGTTTTTT. The full variable domain, its missing parts supplied by reference TRBV15 and TRBJ1-4, is DAMVIQNPRYQVTQFGKPVTLSCSQTLNHNVMYWYQQKSSQAPKLLFHYYDKDFNNEADTPDNFQSRRPNTSFCFLDIRSPGLGDTAMYLCATSSSNGANEKLFFGSGTQLSVL.